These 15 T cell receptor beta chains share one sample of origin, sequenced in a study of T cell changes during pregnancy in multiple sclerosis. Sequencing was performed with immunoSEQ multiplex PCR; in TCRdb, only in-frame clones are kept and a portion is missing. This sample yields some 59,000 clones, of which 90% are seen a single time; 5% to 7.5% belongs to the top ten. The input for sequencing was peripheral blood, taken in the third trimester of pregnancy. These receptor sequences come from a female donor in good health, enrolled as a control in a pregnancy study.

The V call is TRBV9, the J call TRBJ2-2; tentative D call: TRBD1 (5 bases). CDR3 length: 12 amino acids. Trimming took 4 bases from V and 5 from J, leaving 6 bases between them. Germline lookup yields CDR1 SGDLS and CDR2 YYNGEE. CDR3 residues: CASSRTTGELFF. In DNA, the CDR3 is TGTGCCAGCAGCCGGACAACCGGGGAGCTGTTTTTT.

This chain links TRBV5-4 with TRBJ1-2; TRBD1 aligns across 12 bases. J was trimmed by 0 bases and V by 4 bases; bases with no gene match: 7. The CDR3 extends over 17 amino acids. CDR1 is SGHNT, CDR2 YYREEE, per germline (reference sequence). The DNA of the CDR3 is TGTGCCAGCAGCCCGAGGGGGACAGGGGGCTCTAACTATGGCTACACCTTC. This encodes CASSPRGTGGSNYGYTF.

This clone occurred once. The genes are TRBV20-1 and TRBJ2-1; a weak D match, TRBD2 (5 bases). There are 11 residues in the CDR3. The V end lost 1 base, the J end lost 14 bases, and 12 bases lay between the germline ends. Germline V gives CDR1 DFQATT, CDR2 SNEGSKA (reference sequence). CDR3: CSARGQRGEFF. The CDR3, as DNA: TGCAGTGCTAGAGGACAACGGGGTGAGTTCTTC.

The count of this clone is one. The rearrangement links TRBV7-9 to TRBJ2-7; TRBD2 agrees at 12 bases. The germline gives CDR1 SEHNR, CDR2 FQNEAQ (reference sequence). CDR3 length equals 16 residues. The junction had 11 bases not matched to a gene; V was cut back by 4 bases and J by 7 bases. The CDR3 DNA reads TGTGCCAGCAGCTCCGGGACTAGCGGGTCTCCTGGGGAGCAGTACTTC. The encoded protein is CASSSGTSGSPGEQYF.

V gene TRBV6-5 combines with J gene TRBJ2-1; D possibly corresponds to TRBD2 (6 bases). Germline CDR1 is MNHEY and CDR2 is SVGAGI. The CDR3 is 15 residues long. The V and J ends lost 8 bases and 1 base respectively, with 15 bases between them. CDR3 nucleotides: TGTGCCAGCGCTCGCGCGGGGCGATCCTACAATGAGCAGTTCTTC. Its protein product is CASARAGRSYNEQFF.

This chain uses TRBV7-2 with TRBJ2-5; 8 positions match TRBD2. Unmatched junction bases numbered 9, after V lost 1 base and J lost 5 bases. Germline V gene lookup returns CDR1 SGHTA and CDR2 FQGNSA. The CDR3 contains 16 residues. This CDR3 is CASSLVSGGIQETQYF. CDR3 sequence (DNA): TGTGCCAGCAGCTTAGTTTCGGGGGGGATTCAGGAGACCCAGTACTTC.

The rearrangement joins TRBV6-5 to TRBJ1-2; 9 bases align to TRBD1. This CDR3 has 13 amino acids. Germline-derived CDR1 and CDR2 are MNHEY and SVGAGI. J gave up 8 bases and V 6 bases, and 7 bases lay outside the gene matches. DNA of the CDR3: TGTGCCAGCAGGAGGGACAGGGTGATAGGCTACACCTTC. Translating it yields CASRRDRVIGYTF.

The DNA for the CDR3 is TGTGCCAACCCGGGGTTTACCCATCGTATTAACACCGGGGAGCTGTTTTTT. Residues: CANPGFTHRINTGELFF. The chain couples TRBV7-9 to TRBJ2-2, with D maybe TRBD2 (5 bases). Germline CDR1 is SEHNR and CDR2 is FQNEAQ (reference sequence). Trimming took off 10 bases at V and 2 bases at J, with 23 bases between the two ends. The length of the CDR3 is 17 residues.

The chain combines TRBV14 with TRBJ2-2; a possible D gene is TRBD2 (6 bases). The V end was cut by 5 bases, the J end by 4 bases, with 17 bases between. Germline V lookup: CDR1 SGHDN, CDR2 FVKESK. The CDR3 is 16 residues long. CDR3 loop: CASSFRRAGITGELFF. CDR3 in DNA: TGTGCCAGCAGCTTCCGGAGGGCCGGAATCACCGGGGAGCTGTTTTTT.

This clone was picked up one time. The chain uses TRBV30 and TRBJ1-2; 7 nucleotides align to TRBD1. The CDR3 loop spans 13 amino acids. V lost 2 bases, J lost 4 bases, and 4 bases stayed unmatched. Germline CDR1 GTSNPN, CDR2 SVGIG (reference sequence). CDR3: CAWSTYRGYGYTF. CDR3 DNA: TGTGCCTGGAGTACTTACAGGGGCTATGGCTACACCTTC.

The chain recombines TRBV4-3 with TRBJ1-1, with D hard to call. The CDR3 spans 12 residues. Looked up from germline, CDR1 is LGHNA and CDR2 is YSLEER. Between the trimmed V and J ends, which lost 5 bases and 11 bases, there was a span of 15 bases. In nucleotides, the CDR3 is TGCGCCAGCAGCGGAGCGGGTAGGCGGGCTTTCTTT. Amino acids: CASSGAGRRAFF.

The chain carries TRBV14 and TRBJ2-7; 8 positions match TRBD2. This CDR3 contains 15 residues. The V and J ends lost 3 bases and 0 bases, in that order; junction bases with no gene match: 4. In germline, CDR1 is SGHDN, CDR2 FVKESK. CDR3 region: CASSQRLANSYEQYF. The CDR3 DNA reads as TGTGCCAGCAGCCAGAGACTAGCGAACTCCTACGAGCAGTACTTC.

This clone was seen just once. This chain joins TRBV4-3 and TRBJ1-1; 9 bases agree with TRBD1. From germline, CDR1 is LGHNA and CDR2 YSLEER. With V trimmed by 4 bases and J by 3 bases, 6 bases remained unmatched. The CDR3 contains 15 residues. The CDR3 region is CASSPRQGGYTEAFF. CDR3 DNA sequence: TGCGCCAGCAGCCCCAGACAGGGGGGATACACTGAAGCTTTCTTT.

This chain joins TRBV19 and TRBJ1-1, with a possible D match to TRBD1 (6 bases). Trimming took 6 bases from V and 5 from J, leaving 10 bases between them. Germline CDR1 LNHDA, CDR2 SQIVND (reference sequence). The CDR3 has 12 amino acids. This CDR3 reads CASSQGRTEAFF. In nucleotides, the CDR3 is TGTGCCAGTAGCCAGGGGAGAACTGAAGCTTTCTTT.

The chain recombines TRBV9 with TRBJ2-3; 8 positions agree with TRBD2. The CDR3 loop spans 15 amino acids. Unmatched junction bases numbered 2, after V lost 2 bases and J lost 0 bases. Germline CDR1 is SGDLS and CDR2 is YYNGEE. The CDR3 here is CASSVGGGSTDTQYF. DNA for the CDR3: TGTGCCAGCAGCGTCGGCGGGGGGAGCACAGATACGCAGTATTTT.